The following is a T cell receptor beta chain sequence with its context. Profiling relied on immunoSEQ multiplex PCR, and the TCRdb table lists in-frame clones only, not all of them. The repertoire includes 29,000 or so clones, around 84% of them detected once, and around 10% sits in the top ten. This sample is part of a study of blood T cell repertoires in COVID-19. V trimming: 3 bases; J trimming: 1 base; junction bases outside the gene matches: 8. Germline lookup yields CDR1 GTSNPN and CDR2 SVGIG (reference sequence). The CDR3 is made up of 15 amino acids. This TCR came from a human donor in a cohort sampled during active COVID-19. The donor label of this sample is uncertain. The V and J genes are TRBV30 and TRBJ1-1; the match to TRBD1 covers 7 bases. Material for sequencing was peripheral blood. CDR3 coding DNA: TGTGCCTGGAGGCTACAGGGGTGGCGGAACACTGAAGCTTTCTTT. It codes for CAWRLQGWRNTEAFF. Variable domain in full (rest from reference TRBV30 and TRBJ1-1): SQTIHQWPATLVQPVGSPLSLECTVEGTSNPNLYWYRQAAGRGLQLLFYSVGIGQISSEVPQNLSASRPQDRQFILSSKKLLLSDSGFYLCAWRLQGWRNTEAFFGQGTRLTVV.